This T cell receptor beta chain emerged from a study of blood T cell repertoires in COVID-19. About the research overall: Samples taken during acute and convalescent COVID-19 were collected in the United States, Italy and Spain. T cells, B-cell-depleted T cells, or PBMCs provided the cDNA or gDNA that served as material.

The CDR3 extends over 15 amino acids. V shed 0 bases and J shed 6 bases, with 12 bases lying between them. CDR1 and CDR2 from the germline V gene are LGHNA and YNFKEQ. Original data processing: It was from reference gene primer amplification that nucleated cell counts were estimated. TCRdb keeps only in-frame clones here, not all; method: immunoSEQ multiplex PCR. Clonal size and the V and J genes are those of that table, whereas D and trimming came from the DNA. This sample has approximately 30,000 clones, with around 86% found just once. The TCR comes from a human donor in a cohort sampled during active COVID-19. Sample: peripheral blood. V usage is TRBV4-2 and J usage is TRBJ2-4; D might be TRBD2 (5 bases). In DNA, the CDR3 is TGTGCCAGCAGCCAAGAAAAGGACTTGGGAAACATTCAGTACTTC. Residues: CASSQEKDLGNIQYF.